Below, 30 T cell receptor beta chains from the same sample are listed, as sequenced in a study of blood T cell repertoires in COVID-19. Method: immunoSEQ multiplex PCR; TCRdb's copy keeps in-frame clones and lacks some. Altogether fewer than 400,000 clones are present, around 87% being singletons, with the ten largest covering under 3%. The sample was peripheral blood. The source is a human donor in a cohort sampled during active COVID-19.

This chain connects TRBV3-1 (or the pseudogene TRBV3-2) to TRBJ2-3; TRBD1 agrees at 9 bases. The CDR3 spans 15 residues. Per the germline V gene, CDR1 is LGHDT and CDR2 is YNNKEL (reference sequence). V dropped 4 bases and J dropped 4; count of bases not matched to a gene: 6. The CDR3 DNA reads as TGTGCCAGCAGCCTTCAGACAGGGGGATCAGATACGCAGTATTTT. This translates into CASSLQTGGSDTQYF.

The rearrangement joins TRBV19 to TRBJ2-1, with TRBD2 matching over 10 bases. The CDR3 runs to 16 residues. The V segment lost 5 bases and the J segment 4 bases; nucleotides outside the gene matches: 8. CDR1 and CDR2 from the germline V gene are LNHDA and SQIVND (reference sequence). The CDR3 here is CASSLRTSGTYNEQFF. The CDR3 coding sequence is TGTGCCAGTAGTCTCCGGACTAGCGGAACTTACAATGAGCAGTTCTTC.

This chain links TRBV28 with TRBJ2-7; no definite D call. CDR1 is MDHEN and CDR2 is SYDVKM in the germline V gene. V lost 3 bases, J lost 0 bases, and 3 bases lay in between. This CDR3 spans 12 amino acids. DNA of the CDR3: TGTGCCAGCAGTTTCTCCTCCTACGAGCAGTACTTC. It yields the protein CASSFSSYEQYF.

The V call is TRBV3-1 (or the pseudogene TRBV3-2), the J call TRBJ2-3, with TRBD2 identical over 7 bases. Trimming at V came to 5 bases and at J to 0 bases, leaving 8 bases not matched to a gene. Germline V gives CDR1 LGHDT, CDR2 YNNKEL (reference sequence). The length of the CDR3 is 16 residues. CDR3 in amino acids: CASSTNPGGSTDTQYF. The CDR3 nucleotides are TGTGCCAGCAGCACTAATCCGGGGGGTAGCACAGATACGCAGTATTTT.

The J gene is TRBJ1-1, the V gene TRBV28; 11 bases agree with TRBD1. Germline CDR1 is MDHEN and CDR2 is SYDVKM. Losses at the gene ends were 2 bases for V and 3 bases for J; bases not matched to a gene: 2. The CDR3 consists of 15 residues. CDR3 sequence (DNA): TGTGCCAGCAGTTTAATGGGACAGGGGGACACTGAAGCTTTCTTT. Its translation is CASSLMGQGDTEAFF.

The chain carries TRBV2 and TRBJ1-2, with unresolved D. V was clipped by 3 bases and J by 6 bases, with 11 bases between them. Germline values: CDR1 SNHLY, CDR2 FYNNEI. CDR3 length: 13 residues. CDR3 nucleotide sequence: TGTGCCAGCAGTGAGAACCGGGTAGATGGCTACACCTTC. This encodes CASSENRVDGYTF.

CDR3 sequence: CASSTGLTGEKLFF. CDR3 bases: TGTGCCAGCAGTACAGGGCTTACGGGTGAAAAACTGTTTTTT. The chain joins TRBV28 to TRBJ1-4, with a possible D match to TRBD1 (6 bases). The CDR3 has 14 amino acids. The germline CDR1 and CDR2 sequences are MDHEN and SYDVKM. V dropped 5 bases and J dropped 7 bases, with 14 bases sitting between them.

V usage is TRBV29-1 and J usage is TRBJ2-2, with D maybe TRBD2 (5 bases). With 2 bases removed from V and 7 bases from J, the gap between germline ends came to 14 bases. The CDR3 totals 14 residues. Germline V gives CDR1 SQVTM, CDR2 ANQGSEA. The CDR3 DNA reads as TGCAGCGTTGAACTGGGTAGGCGGGTCGGGGAGCTGTTTTTT. Amino acids: CSVELGRRVGELFF.

As for this clone: This sample also contains other DNA sequences that code for the same CDR3. The chain employs TRBV2 and TRBJ2-1, with 11 bases matching TRBD2. The V segment lost 8 bases and the J segment 3 bases; nucleotides outside the gene matches: 0. The CDR3 consists of 13 residues. Germline V CDR1 and CDR2: SNHLY, FYNNEI. The DNA of the CDR3 is TGTGCCAGCGGGACTAGCGGCTACAATGAGCAGTTCTTC. Translating gives CASGTSGYNEQFF.

V usage is TRBV30 and J usage is TRBJ2-2; D is perhaps TRBD2 (5 bases). The V and J ends lost 4 bases and 0 bases respectively, with 9 bases between them. Germline V gives CDR1 GTSNPN, CDR2 SVGIG (reference sequence). The CDR3 sequence is 14 residues long. The CDR3 DNA reads TGTGCCTGGAATCGGGGTCCGAACACCGGGGAGCTGTTTTTT. Protein: CAWNRGPNTGELFF.

This clone has just a few counts. The chain employs TRBV7-6 and TRBJ1-1, with a weak D call TRBD1 (5 bases). This CDR3 comprises 14 residues. CDR1 and CDR2 from the germline V gene are SGHVS and FNYEAQ. V was trimmed by 1 base and J by 6 bases, leaving 12 bases between them. The CDR3 is CASSLGPQVPEAFF. The CDR3, as DNA: TGTGCCAGCAGCTTAGGGCCACAGGTCCCTGAAGCTTTCTTT.

The J gene is TRBJ2-7, the V gene TRBV3-1 (or the pseudogene TRBV3-2), with D perhaps matching TRBD1 (6 bases). V was pared by 1 base and J by 0 bases, with 7 bases between. Germline V gene lookup returns CDR1 LGHDT and CDR2 YNNKEL (reference sequence). This CDR3 region has 14 residues. CDR3 loop: CASSQGTDSYEQYF. The CDR3 nucleotides are TGTGCCAGCAGCCAAGGGACAGACTCCTACGAGCAGTACTTC.

The CDR3 bases are TGTGCCAGCAGCCTCAGGTGGCAGGGAAGTGAAAAACTGTTTTTT. This gives the protein CASSLRWQGSEKLFF. The J gene is TRBJ1-4, the V gene TRBV3-1 (or the pseudogene TRBV3-2); a possible D gene is TRBD1 (5 bases). The CDR3 totals 15 residues. The ends were cut back, 4 bases at V and 7 bases at J, with 16 bases in the middle. From germline, CDR1 is LGHDT and CDR2 YNNKEL (reference sequence).

The rearrangement uses TRBV5-1 and TRBJ1-1; D remains ambiguous. This CDR3 has 15 amino acids. Germline V gives CDR1 SGHRS, CDR2 YFSETQ. Trimming removed 0 bases from V and 3 bases from J, with 12 bases in between. The CDR3, as DNA: TGCGCCAGCAGCTTGGAAGGGAGGGAGGACACTGAAGCTTTCTTT. It translates to CASSLEGREDTEAFF.

The chain carries TRBV5-1 and TRBJ1-2, with 11 bases aligning to TRBD1. Germline V gene lookup returns CDR1 SGHRS and CDR2 YFSETQ. Losses at the gene ends were 0 bases for V and 8 bases for J; bases not matched to a gene: 3. This CDR3 spans 14 amino acids. CDR3 DNA: TGCGCCAGCAGCTTGGCCGGGACAGGGGGAGGCTACACCTTC. Translated: CASSLAGTGGGYTF. Full variable domain (missing parts from reference TRBV5-1 and TRBJ1-2): KAGVTQTPRYLIKTRGQQVTLSCSPISGHRSVSWYQQTPGQGLQFLFEYFSETQRNKGNFPGRFSGRQFSNSRSEMNVSTLELGDSALYLCASSLAGTGGGYTFGSGTRLTVV.

This chain joins TRBV2 and TRBJ2-3, with 10 bases matching TRBD2. The germline V gene encodes CDR1 SNHLY and CDR2 FYNNEI. This CDR3 has 16 amino acids. V gave up 5 bases and J gave up 0 bases; unmatched junction bases: 5. CDR3 region: CASSLLAGGSTDTQYF. For the CDR3, the DNA is TGTGCCAGCAGTCTTTTAGCGGGGGGAAGCACAGATACGCAGTATTTT.

The chain has TRBV25-1 and TRBJ2-5; TRBD1 matches at 7 bases. This CDR3 region has 13 residues. Germline V CDR1 and CDR2: MGHDK, SYGVNS. V trimming: 2 bases; J trimming: 4 bases; junction bases outside the gene matches: 1. CDR3 DNA: TGTGCCAGCAGTGAAAGGGGGCGAGAGACCCAGTACTTC. This sequence encodes CASSERGRETQYF.

The chain uses TRBV12-3 or TRBV12-4 and TRBJ1-1; D ambiguous. The CDR3 length is 13 residues. V was trimmed by 5 bases and J by 1 base, leaving 8 bases between them. CDR3 protein: CASSASTNTEAFF. In DNA form, the CDR3 reads TGTGCCAGCAGTGCGAGCACGAACACTGAAGCTTTCTTT.

This chain joins TRBV3-1 (or the pseudogene TRBV3-2) and TRBJ2-2; 7 nucleotides line up with TRBD1. With 6 bases clipped from V and 2 bases from J, the junction kept 6 bases outside the gene matches. CDR3 length: 15 residues. The germline V gene has CDR1 LGHDT and CDR2 YNNKEL (reference sequence). The CDR3 reads CASSPDRVNTGELFF. The CDR3 DNA reads as TGTGCCAGCAGTCCAGACAGGGTCAACACCGGGGAGCTGTTTTTT.

The CDR3 is CASSVGDYEQYF. Written as DNA, the CDR3 is TGCGCCAGCAGCGTGGGAGACTACGAGCAGTACTTC. The rearrangement uses TRBV5-1 and TRBJ2-7, with D possibly being TRBD2 (5 bases). From germline, CDR1 is SGHRS and CDR2 YFSETQ. The ends were cut back, 4 bases at V and 3 bases at J, with 8 bases in the middle. The CDR3 loop spans 12 amino acids.

V is TRBV6-5 and J is TRBJ1-1, with TRBD1 matching 7 bases. Germline loops: CDR1 MNHEY, CDR2 SVGAGI. The CDR3 sequence is 14 residues long. With 6 bases clipped from V and 2 bases from J, the junction kept 6 bases outside the gene matches. Here the CDR3 DNA reads TGTGCCAGCAGCCGGACAGGAACCAACACTGAAGCTTTCTTT. Its translation: CASSRTGTNTEAFF.

V usage is TRBV6-6 and J usage is TRBJ2-7, with D unresolved. Germline CDR1 and CDR2: MNHNY and SVGAGI (reference sequence). This CDR3 has 13 amino acids. Trimming pared 0 bases from V and 5 bases from J, leaving 8 bases between. As DNA, the CDR3 is TGTGCCAGCAGTTACTCCAATCCCAACGAGCAGTACTTC. Protein: CASSYSNPNEQYF.

The rearrangement links TRBV2 to TRBJ1-1; D remains ambiguous. Germline values: CDR1 SNHLY, CDR2 FYNNEI. V lost 4 bases, J lost 3 bases, and 12 bases lay in between. This CDR3 spans 14 amino acids. In nucleotides, the CDR3 is TGTGCCAGCAGTGTTACGGGGAGGGACACTGAAGCTTTCTTT. This codes for CASSVTGRDTEAFF.

The gene calls are TRBV19 and TRBJ2-5; TRBD1 is a possible D gene (6 bases). The germline V gene encodes CDR1 LNHDA and CDR2 SQIVND (reference sequence). The CDR3 runs 14 residues. V dropped 3 bases and J dropped 4 bases, with 12 bases sitting between them. CDR3 nucleotide sequence: TGTGCCAGTAGTATCCAGTCAGGGGCAGAGACCCAGTACTTC. It specifies CASSIQSGAETQYF.

This clone turned up a few times. V and J are TRBV5-6 and TRBJ2-2, with D tentatively TRBD1 (6 bases). This CDR3 spans 13 amino acids. Trimming shortened V by 3 bases and J by 5 bases, and 8 bases separated the two germline ends. CDR1 and CDR2 from the germline V gene are SGHDT and YYEEEE. DNA for the CDR3: TGTGCCAGCAGCTACACAGGGACCGGGGAGCTGTTTTTT. It specifies CASSYTGTGELFF. The full variable domain, completed using reference TRBV5-6 and TRBJ2-2, is DAGVTQSPTHLIKTRGQQVTLRCSPKSGHDTVSWYQQALGQGPQFIFQYYEEEERQRGNFPDRFSGHQFPNYSSELNVNALLLGDSALYLCASSYTGTGELFFGEGSRLTVL.

The chain uses TRBV7-9 and TRBJ1-3; TRBD1 might be the D (5 bases). This CDR3 comprises 15 residues. V gave up 1 base and J gave up 4 bases, with 11 bases separating them. Germline CDR1 is SEHNR and CDR2 is FQNEAQ (reference sequence). The DNA of the CDR3 is TGTGCCAGCAGCTTAGGACAGACCGTCGGAAACACCATATATTTT. Its translation: CASSLGQTVGNTIYF.

This clone showed up just once. The chain has TRBV11-1 and TRBJ2-7; 7 bases fit TRBD2. Per the germline V gene, CDR1 is SGHAT and CDR2 is FQDESV (reference sequence). V lost 4 bases, J lost 3 bases, and 12 bases stayed unmatched. The CDR3 has 16 amino acids. The CDR3 coding sequence is TGTGCCAGCAGCTCACAAAGCGGGAAATTTTTCTACGAGCAGTACTTC. The encoded protein is CASSSQSGKFFYEQYF. Combining the CDR3 with reference TRBV11-1 and TRBJ2-7 gives the whole variable domain EAEVAQSPRYKITEKSQAVAFWCDPISGHATLYWYRQILGQGPELLVQFQDESVVDDSQLPKDRFSAERLKGVDSTLKIQPAELGDSAMYLCASSSQSGKFFYEQYFGPGTRLTVT.

V gene TRBV30 combines with J gene TRBJ2-7, with TRBD1 identical over 9 bases. CDR3 length: 12 amino acids. J lost 7 bases, V lost 5 bases, and 6 bases had no gene match. In germline, CDR1 is GTSNPN, CDR2 SVGIG (reference sequence). CDR3 DNA sequence: TGTGCCTGGCACAGGGGGCCGGGGGAGCAGTACTTC. Its translation is CAWHRGPGEQYF. Filled out from reference TRBV30 and TRBJ2-7, the complete variable domain reads SQTIHQWPATLVQPVGSPLSLECTVEGTSNPNLYWYRQAAGRGLQLLFYSVGIGQISSEVPQNLSASRPQDRQFILSSKKLLLSDSGFYLCAWHRGPGEQYFGPGTRLTVT.

The chain combines TRBV19 with TRBJ2-5; 8 bases fit TRBD1. Germline lookup yields CDR1 LNHDA and CDR2 SQIVND (reference sequence). The CDR3 contains 16 residues. Unmatched junction bases numbered 9, after V lost 1 base and J lost 5 bases. The CDR3: CASSIGDRGWGETQYF. The CDR3 nucleotides read TGTGCCAGTAGTATAGGCGACAGGGGCTGGGGGGAGACCCAGTACTTC. Based on the CDR3 plus reference TRBV19 and TRBJ2-5, the full variable domain is DGGITQSPKYLFRKEGQNVTLSCEQNLNHDAMYWYRQDPGQGLRLIYYSQIVNDFQKGDIAEGYSVSREKKESFPLTVTSAQKNPTAFYLCASSIGDRGWGETQYFGPGTRLLVL.

V and J are TRBV7-9 and TRBJ1-6; TRBD1 is a possible D gene (5 bases). The germline gives CDR1 SEHNR, CDR2 FQNEAQ (reference sequence). V lost 5 bases, J lost 4 bases, and 9 bases lay in between. This CDR3 is 14 amino acids long. The CDR3 sequence: CASSVGGYNSPLHF. CDR3 coding DNA: TGTGCCAGCAGCGTCGGGGGGTATAATTCACCCCTCCACTTT. Using reference TRBV7-9 and TRBJ1-6 for the parts outside the CDR3, the full variable domain is DTGVSQNPRHKITKRGQNVTFRCDPISEHNRLYWYRQTLGQGPEFLTYFQNEAQLEKSRLLSDRFSAERPKGSFSTLEIQRTEQGDSAMYLCASSVGGYNSPLHFGNGTRLTVT.